This T cell receptor (beta chain) was observed in a study of T cell clonotyping in hematopoietic cell transplantation. Method: immunoSEQ multiplex PCR; TCRdb's copy keeps in-frame clones and lacks some. The sample lists several thousand clones; approximately 94% were seen once. The CDR3 runs to 12 residues. V lost 6 bases, J lost 2 bases, and 9 bases lay in between. CDR1 SQVTM and CDR2 ANQGSEA come from the germline V gene. The source was peripheral blood mononuclear cells, collected 30 days after allogeneic stem cell transplant. The TCR was taken from a male patient between 55 and 70 years old who had an allogeneic stem cell transplant from an unrelated donor, so T cells may come from the graft donor. Some clones in this sample may be carry-over from other donors' samples. The chain links TRBV29-1 to TRBJ2-3; D is undetermined. The CDR3 reads CSVLTDTDTQYF. DNA of the CDR3: TGCAGCGTCTTGACTGACACAGATACGCAGTATTTT.